The text below deals with one T cell receptor beta chain. Its target is not known. In germline, CDR1 is SGHAT, CDR2 FQNNGV. Trimming cost V 1 base and J 2 bases; bases outside gene matches: 4. CDR3 length: 15 residues. The source of the sample is a study of graft-versus-host responses after intestinal transplantation. Whole-study context: Recipients had multivisceral, liver-intestinal, or isolated intestinal transplants. Recipients uniformly received anti-thymocyte globulin induction, followed by tacrolimus and steroids for about three years.

Clones were read by immunoSEQ multiplex PCR, and TCRdb kept only the in-frame ones, dropping some. The sample has tens of thousands of clones; 80% to 90% are singletons. Study conclusions and caveats: GvH clones turned up in recipient marrow; some had shown up first in ileum or blood. Circulating GvH clone levels at their peak were associated with HvG declines (early post-transplant).

The sequence was collected from a human donor who received an intestinal transplant. Material: unstimulated CD8+ T cells sorted from spleen or lymph node cells, obtained before intestinal transplant. The genes are TRBV11-2 and TRBJ2-7; 8 positions agree with TRBD1. CDR3 in amino acids: CASSLGQGLTYEQYF. CDR3 DNA: TGTGCCAGCAGCTTAGGACAGGGGCTAACCTACGAGCAGTACTTC. The whole variable domain, remainder taken from reference TRBV11-2 and TRBJ2-7, is EAGVAQSPRYKIIEKRQSVAFWCNPISGHATLYWYQQILGQGPKLLIQFQNNGVVDDSQLPKDRFSAERLKGVDSTLKIQPAKLEDSAVYLCASSLGQGLTYEQYFGPGTRLTVT.